This is a list of T cell receptor beta chains from one sample in a study of shared clonotypes between healthy human individuals. TCRdb keeps only in-frame clones here, not all; method: immunoSEQ multiplex PCR. The repertoire includes 2 million to 2.5 million clones, just under 95% of them detected once, and more than 0.95% sits in the top ten. The sample was naive CD8+ T cells sorted from blood. The receptor set was obtained from a man between 18 and 29 years old in good health. CDR3s include the opening cysteine and the closing phenylalanine or tryptophan. D genes are given only for firm matches. Size is stated for part of the rows, as once, few or many counts, or as a class when the clone is expanded.

size	V	D	J	CDR3	DNA
-	TRBV5-6	-	TRBJ2-5	CASSLTAQETQYF	TGTGCCAGCAGCTTGACGGCGCAAGAGACCCAGTACTTC
-	TRBV7-9	TRBD2	TRBJ2-7	CASSSGLENTYEQYF	TGTGCCAGCAGCTCGGGACTAGAAAATACGTACGAGCAGTACTTC
-	TRBV6-1	-	TRBJ1-5	CATLGGSNQPQHF	TGTGCCACCTTGGGAGGGAGCAATCAGCCCCAGCATTTT
-	TRBV19	-	TRBJ2-7	CASSIRGPGAYEQYF	TGTGCCAGTAGTATCAGGGGACCAGGGGCCTACGAGCAGTACTTC
once	TRBV4-3	-	TRBJ2-1	CANPRRGRDRSPYNEQFF	TGCGCAAACCCCCGGCGGGGGAGGGACAGGAGCCCTTACAATGAGCAGTTCTTC
-	TRBV4-1	-	TRBJ2-7	CASSQDRGLEQYF	TGCGCCAGCAGCCAAGATCGAGGGCTCGAGCAGTACTTC
-	TRBV29-1	-	TRBJ2-7	CSVSTEPAITYEQYF	TGCAGCGTGTCGACAGAGCCCGCTATTACCTACGAGCAGTACTTC
-	TRBV27	TRBD1	TRBJ2-7	CASSPSTGLVSYEQYF	TGTGCCAGCAGTCCATCGACAGGGTTGGTATCCTACGAGCAGTACTTC
-	TRBV5-1	-	TRBJ2-5	CASSEDGTWTQYF	TGCGCCAGCAGCGAGGACGGAACATGGACCCAGTACTTC
once	TRBV9	TRBD2	TRBJ2-1	CASSPGTSGGVSYNEQFF	TGTGCCAGCAGCCCAGGGACTAGCGGGGGCGTGTCCTACAATGAGCAGTTCTTC
-	TRBV5-4	TRBD1	TRBJ2-7	CASSVRDSPYEQYF	TGTGCCAGCAGCGTCCGGGACAGCCCCTACGAGCAGTACTTC
-	TRBV5-6	-	TRBJ2-3	CASSLSTFYTDTQYF	TGTGCCAGCAGCTTGTCTACGTTCTACACAGATACGCAGTATTTT
once	TRBV5-1	TRBD2	TRBJ2-4	CASSPRTSGSVPPAKNIQYF	TGCGCCAGCAGCCCCAGGACTAGCGGGAGTGTGCCCCCCGCCAAAAACATTCAGTACTTC
-	TRBV7-6	TRBD2	TRBJ2-7	CASSPGLATTYEQYF	TGTGCCAGCAGCCCTGGACTAGCTACCACCTACGAGCAGTACTTC
-	TRBV27	-	TRBJ2-5	CASSPLAYGGQETQYF	TGTGCCAGCAGCCCTTTAGCGTACGGGGGCCAAGAGACCCAGTACTTC
-	TRBV7-8	-	TRBJ1-1	CASSLAGRDTEAFF	TGTGCCAGCAGCTTAGCGGGGAGGGACACTGAAGCTTTCTTT
-	TRBV4-1	-	TRBJ1-1	CASSLMGGGAGTEAFF	TGCGCCAGCAGCCTCATGGGGGGGGGCGCCGGGACTGAAGCTTTCTTT
-	TRBV13	TRBD1	TRBJ2-2	CASSYITGGGNGELFF	TGTGCCAGCAGCTACATCACAGGGGGCGGAAACGGGGAGCTGTTTTTT
-	TRBV7-9	-	TRBJ2-7	CASSLGGLEQYF	TGTGCCAGCAGCTTGGGGGGCTTAGAGCAGTACTTC
-	TRBV7-2	TRBD1	TRBJ2-7	CASSLGQGAYEQYF	TGTGCCAGCAGCTTAGGACAGGGAGCATACGAGCAGTACTTC
-	TRBV7-8	-	TRBJ2-7	CASSSGHLSSYEQYF	TGTGCCAGCAGCTCCGGACACCTCAGCTCCTACGAGCAGTACTTC
-	TRBV30	TRBD2	TRBJ2-3	CAWSGGNTDTQYF	TGTGCCTGGAGCGGGGGGAACACAGATACGCAGTATTTT